This is a list of T cell receptor beta chains from one sample in a study of vaccination and CD4 T cells after COVID-19. No antigen is known for these receptors. TCRdb re-called the PCR reads through MiXCR, storing one row per CDR3 protein. The table includes 15,000 to 20,000 distinct CDR3 sequences, 55% detected once. Input material: CD4+ T cells from blood, cultured in vitro. These receptor sequences come from a human donor who had recovered from COVID-19. The CDR3 runs from the conserved cysteine through the conserved F or W. The order of the fields is V gene, clone size, J gene, D gene, CDR3 protein, CDR3 DNA. A D gene is named only where the DNA matches it firmly. Only part of the rows carry a size: once, few, many, or a class if the clone is expanded.

TRBV29-1	-	TRBJ2-2	-	CSAIYTGELFF	TGCAGCGCGATATACACCGGGGAGCTGTTTTTT
TRBV11-2	-	TRBJ1-1	-	CASSLLGGYEAFF	TGTGCCAGCAGCTTACTGGGCGGTTATGAAGCTTTCTTT
TRBV7-9	-	TRBJ2-2	TRBD1	CASSFQGDNTGELFF	TGTGCCAGCAGCTTTCAGGGGGATAACACCGGGGAGCTGTTTTTT
TRBV7-9	-	TRBJ2-3	-	CASSPTGPNTDTQYF	TGTGCCAGCAGCCCGACAGGACCAAACACAGATACGCAGTATTTT
TRBV6-5	-	TRBJ2-2	TRBD2	CASSYASGPTGELFF	TGTGCCAGCAGTTACGCTAGCGGGCCCACCGGGGAGCTGTTTTTT
TRBV7-3	-	TRBJ2-1	-	CASRRLGSNEQFF	TGTGCCAGCAGACGACTAGGATCCAATGAGCAGTTCTTC
TRBV18	-	TRBJ1-1	-	CASSPTRTASEAFF	TGTGCCAGCTCACCAACCCGCACAGCGAGTGAAGCTTTCTTT
TRBV19	-	TRBJ1-3	-	CASSTETGLGRNTIYF	TGTGCCAGTAGTACCGAGACCGGCTTGGGTAGAAACACCATATATTTT
TRBV27	few	TRBJ2-3	TRBD2	CASSSHLAGGTDTQYF	TGTGCCAGCAGTTCCCACCTAGCGGGAGGCACAGATACGCAGTATTTT
TRBV11-2	-	TRBJ2-2	-	CASSIGPDRNTGELFF	TGTGCCAGCAGCATAGGCCCCGACAGAAACACCGGGGAGCTGTTTTTT
TRBV6-1	few	TRBJ1-2	TRBD1	CASSPDRGAGYTF	TGTGCCAGCAGCCCGGACAGGGGCGCTGGCTACACCTTC
TRBV6-5	-	TRBJ1-1	TRBD1	CASSYGTGTMNTEAFF	TGTGCCAGCAGTTACGGGACAGGGACTATGAACACTGAAGCTTTCTTT
TRBV11-1	-	TRBJ1-1	-	CASSSYAGGAFF	TGTGCCAGCAGCTCATACGCCGGGGGAGCTTTCTTT
TRBV28	-	TRBJ2-7	-	CASSYQGYEQYF	TGTGCCAGCAGTTATCAGGGCTACGAGCAGTACTTC
TRBV28	-	TRBJ2-7	-	CASWGAMGVPEEQYF	TGTGCCAGCTGGGGGGCTATGGGGGTTCCCGAGGAGCAGTACTTC
TRBV9	-	TRBJ2-2	-	CASSGGGELFF	TGTGCCAGCAGCGGGGGAGGGGAGCTGTTTTTT
TRBV19	-	TRBJ1-5	-	CASSIDQGSNQPQHF	TGTGCCAGTAGTATAGACCAAGGTAGCAATCAGCCCCAGCATTTT
TRBV5-4	-	TRBJ1-1	-	CASSQTVNTEAFF	TGTGCCAGCAGCCAGACGGTGAACACTGAAGCTTTCTTT
TRBV20-1	few	TRBJ1-1	-	CSARQGTANTEAFF	TGCAGTGCTAGACAAGGAACAGCGAACACTGAAGCTTTCTTT
TRBV28	once	TRBJ1-2	-	CASSPITGPNYGYTF	TGTGCCAGCAGTCCCATTACAGGGCCCAACTATGGCTACACCTTC
TRBV25-1	-	TRBJ2-5	TRBD1	CASSARDSWGETQYF	TGTGCCAGCAGTGCCCGGGACAGTTGGGGGGAGACCCAGTACTTC
TRBV10-3	few	TRBJ1-1	TRBD1	CAIRMGQENTEAFF	TGTGCCATCAGGATGGGACAGGAGAACACTGAAGCTTTCTTT
TRBV20-1	-	TRBJ2-4	-	CSASTGDAKNIQYF	TGCAGTGCCTCCACGGGGGACGCCAAAAACATTCAGTACTTC
TRBV6-1	-	TRBJ2-3	TRBD2	CASSRTSGRPDTQYF	TGTGCCAGCAGCCGGACTAGCGGGAGGCCAGATACGCAGTATTTT
TRBV6-1	-	TRBJ1-2	TRBD1	CASSERPLSGGFGYGYTF	TGTGCCAGCAGTGAAAGGCCCCTGTCAGGGGGCTTTGGCTATGGCTACACCTTC
TRBV7-6	-	TRBJ1-4	-	CASRGGSATNEKLFF	TGTGCCTCAAGAGGGGGGTCGGCAACTAATGAAAAACTGTTTTTT
TRBV5-1	-	TRBJ2-1	-	CASSLGSYNNEQFF	TGCGCCAGCAGCCTGGGGTCATACAACAATGAGCAGTTCTTC
TRBV15	-	TRBJ2-7	TRBD2	CATSRLAGALYEQYF	TGTGCCACCAGCCGCCTAGCGGGAGCTCTTTACGAGCAGTACTTC
TRBV7-3	few	TRBJ2-2	-	CASSPDTGELFF	TGTGCCAGCAGCCCGGACACCGGGGAGCTGTTTTTT
TRBV5-1	-	TRBJ1-5	TRBD1	CASSPGTAGNQPQHF	TGCGCCAGCAGCCCGGGGACAGCAGGGAATCAGCCCCAGCATTTT
TRBV11-1	-	TRBJ2-5	-	CASSQRVARDQETQYF	TGTGCCAGCAGCCAGCGTGTAGCCCGGGACCAAGAGACCCAGTACTTC
TRBV20-1	few	TRBJ2-5	-	CSARDRGGAVETQYF	TGCAGTGCTAGAGATAGGGGGGGGGCCGTGGAGACCCAGTACTTC
TRBV20-1	-	TRBJ1-1	-	CSASGVGAGAFF	TGCAGTGCTTCTGGGGTAGGGGCAGGGGCTTTCTTT
TRBV5-1	few	TRBJ2-7	-	CASSFVPSLEQYF	TGCGCCAGCAGCTTCGTACCTTCGCTCGAGCAGTACTTC
TRBV5-4	-	TRBJ2-2	-	CASSLSLGAAINTGELFF	TGTGCCAGCAGCTTGAGCCTAGGGGCAGCTATCAACACCGGGGAGCTGTTTTTT
TRBV7-6	-	TRBJ1-1	-	CASSSLRVPRRAFF	TGTGCCAGCAGCTCGCTTCGGGTGCCCAGGCGAGCTTTCTTT
TRBV11-3	-	TRBJ2-7	-	CASSPSGGYEQYF	TGTGCCAGCAGCCCCTCAGGGGGGTACGAGCAGTACTTC
TRBV14	-	TRBJ1-6	-	CASSQGSHSPLHF	TGTGCCAGCAGCCAAGGGAGTCATTCACCCCTCCACTTT
TRBV7-3	-	TRBJ2-1	TRBD2	CASSFLGGGGHNEQFF	TGTGCCAGCAGCTTCCTCGGCGGGGGGGGCCACAATGAGCAGTTCTTC
TRBV7-3	-	TRBJ2-2	-	CASSLSAGGAGELFF	TGTGCCAGCAGCTTATCGGCCGGAGGCGCCGGGGAGCTGTTTTTT
TRBV2	few	TRBJ1-2	-	CASRQLTGKSGYTF	TGTGCCAGCAGACAACTCACAGGGAAATCTGGCTACACCTTC
TRBV6-1	-	TRBJ2-5	-	CASSELETQYF	TGTGCCAGCAGTGAATTGGAGACCCAGTACTTC
TRBV20-1	-	TRBJ2-2	-	CSARDGRGEDGELFF	TGCAGTGCTAGAGATGGGCGGGGAGAGGACGGGGAGCTGTTTTTT
TRBV5-6	-	TRBJ1-6	TRBD1	CASSLEDRASSPLHF	TGTGCCAGCAGCTTGGAGGACAGGGCTAGCTCACCCCTCCACTTT
TRBV19	-	TRBJ1-1	-	CASKTNTEAFF	TGTGCCAGTAAGACGAACACTGAAGCTTTCTTT
TRBV20-1	-	TRBJ2-7	-	CSARGEGGYEQYF	TGCAGTGCTAGGGGAGAGGGCGGCTACGAGCAGTACTTC
TRBV6-1	-	TRBJ1-4	-	CASSSQGPFEKLFF	TGTGCCAGCAGCTCACAGGGTCCATTTGAAAAACTGTTTTTT
TRBV2	-	TRBJ2-5	TRBD2	CASEGGGQETQYF	TGTGCCAGCGAAGGCGGGGGGCAAGAGACCCAGTACTTC
TRBV6-1	-	TRBJ1-1	TRBD1	CASGAQGRTEAFF	TGTGCCAGCGGAGCACAGGGGAGGACTGAAGCTTTCTTT
TRBV2	-	TRBJ1-2	-	CASSEAGVYGYTF	TGTGCCAGCAGTGAGGCTGGGGTGTATGGCTACACCTTC
TRBV29-1	-	TRBJ2-6	-	CSVEGESGANVLTF	TGCAGCGTTGAAGGGGAAAGTGGGGCCAACGTCCTGACTTTC